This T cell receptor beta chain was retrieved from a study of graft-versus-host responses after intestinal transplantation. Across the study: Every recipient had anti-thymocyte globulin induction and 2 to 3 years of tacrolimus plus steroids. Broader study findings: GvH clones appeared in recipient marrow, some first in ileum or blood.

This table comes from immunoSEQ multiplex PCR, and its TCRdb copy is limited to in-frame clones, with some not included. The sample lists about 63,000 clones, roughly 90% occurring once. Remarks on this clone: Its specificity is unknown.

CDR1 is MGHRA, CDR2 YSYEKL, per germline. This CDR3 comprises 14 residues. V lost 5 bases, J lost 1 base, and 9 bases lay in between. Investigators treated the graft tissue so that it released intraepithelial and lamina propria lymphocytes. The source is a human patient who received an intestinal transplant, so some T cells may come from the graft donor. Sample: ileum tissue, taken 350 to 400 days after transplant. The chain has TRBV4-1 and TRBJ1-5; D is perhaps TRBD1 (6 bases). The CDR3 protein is CASSGTGSNQPQHF. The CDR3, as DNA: TGCGCCAGCAGCGGTACAGGGAGCAATCAGCCCCAGCATTTT.